What follows is one T cell receptor beta chain and its context. This table comes from immunoSEQ multiplex PCR, and its TCRdb copy is limited to in-frame clones, with some not included. The sample lists 200,000 or so clones, 70% to 85% occurring once. The data are from a study of blood T cell repertoires in COVID-19. Study in general: The origin of the acute and convalescent COVID-19 samples was the United States, Italy and Spain. From T cells, B-cell-depleted T cells, or PBMCs came the material, which was cDNA or gDNA.

Sequencing was performed on peripheral blood. This receptor was taken from a human donor in a cohort sampled during active COVID-19.

This CDR3 is CASSPNRRTYEQYF. The CDR3 DNA reads TGTGCCAGCAGTCCCAACAGGAGAACCTACGAGCAGTACTTC. The chain has TRBV27 and TRBJ2-7, with D possibly being TRBD1 (5 bases). V shed 5 bases and J shed 2 bases, with 13 bases lying between them. The CDR3 length is 14 residues. Germline CDR1 reads MNHEY; CDR2 reads SMNVEV (reference sequence).